The TCR beta chain under discussion was sequenced for a study of PD-L1 blockade in urothelial cancer. Across the whole study: Samples of blood were analyzed 3 weeks (second dose) and 6 weeks after treatment start. Findings and caveats of the study: When measured at 3 weeks, tumor-associated blood clones expanded more in durable-benefit patients.

In regard to this clone: What it binds is unknown.

TCR analog templates of synthetic origin were spiked into each PCR. TCRdb keeps only in-frame clones here, not all; method: immunoSEQ multiplex PCR. The sample gives under 30,000 clones, 70% to 90% of which show up once; roughly 3% is in the top ten. The sequenced sample was PBMCs, obtained around atezolizumab (anti-PD-L1) treatment. The receptor comes from a man between 45 and 60 years old with urothelial cancer.

CDR3: CASSSDRASDEQYF. DNA for the CDR3: TGTGCCAGCAGTTCGGACAGGGCGAGTGACGAGCAGTACTTC. This chain connects TRBV27 to TRBJ2-7; 8 bases are shared with TRBD1. This CDR3 has 14 residues. Germline CDR1 is MNHEY and CDR2 is SMNVEV (reference sequence). With V trimmed by 4 bases and J by 5 bases, 7 bases remained unmatched.